The rows below give T cell receptor beta chains drawn from one sample of a study of shared clonotypes between healthy human individuals. Data came from immunoSEQ multiplex PCR; TCRdb stores just in-frame clones and leaves some out. This sample yields about 1,900,000 clones, of which over 85% are seen a single time; more than 0.95% belongs to the top ten. The specimen sequenced was naive CD8+ T cells sorted from blood. These receptors came from a young man in good health. Each CDR3 is given with its conserved first and last residue. D genes are given only for firm matches. Size is stated for part of the rows, as once, few or many counts, or as a class when the clone is expanded.

TRBV27	TRBJ2-3	-	-	TGTGCCAGCAGTTTATACGCTCCAGATACGCAGTATTTT	CASSLYAPDTQYF
TRBV4-1	TRBJ1-5	-	once	TGCGCCAGCAGCCAAGCTGAAGGGGGTGACCAGCCCCAGCATTTT	CASSQAEGGDQPQHF
TRBV9	TRBJ1-1	TRBD1	-	TGTGCCAGCAGCGCGGAGGGACAGGGTGAAGCTTTCTTT	CASSAEGQGEAFF
TRBV27	TRBJ1-2	-	-	TGTGCCAGCAGTTTATCAGTATTCGGTAACTATGGCTACACCTTC	CASSLSVFGNYGYTF
TRBV4-1	TRBJ1-3	TRBD1	-	TGCGCCAGCAGCCAAGACGGGCAGGGGGACACCATATATTTT	CASSQDGQGDTIYF
TRBV7-9	TRBJ1-4	TRBD1	-	TGTGCCAGCAGCCCCTCCCGGGGACAGGCTGATGAAAAACTGTTTTTT	CASSPSRGQADEKLFF
TRBV27	TRBJ2-1	TRBD1	-	TGTGCCAGCAGTCCGCCGAGGGGGCCCTACAATGAGCAGTTCTTC	CASSPPRGPYNEQFF
TRBV19	TRBJ2-3	TRBD2	-	TGTGCCAGTCGAACTACTAGCGGAAACACAGATACGCAGTATTTT	CASRTTSGNTDTQYF
TRBV7-9	TRBJ2-1	-	-	TGTGCCAGCAGCTCTATTGGACTGGTTGAGCAGTTCTTC	CASSSIGLVEQFF
TRBV29-1	TRBJ1-1	TRBD1	once	TGCAGCGTTGAAAGTTCAGGGGGAGCTTTCTTT	CSVESSGGAFF
TRBV27	TRBJ2-5	-	-	TGTGCCAGCAGTTCAACGGATGGGGAGACCCAGTACTTC	CASSSTDGETQYF
TRBV6-4	TRBJ1-4	-	-	TGTGCCAGCAGTGACGGATCTCTGGCGGGACATCGGTGGCAAACTAATGAAAAACTGTTTTTT	CASSDGSLAGHRWQTNEKLFF
TRBV4-1	TRBJ2-5	-	-	TGCGCCAGCAGCCAAACGACCGGGACCCAAGAGACCCAGTACTTC	CASSQTTGTQETQYF
TRBV6-5	TRBJ2-1	-	-	TGTGCCAGCAGTTACATGGAAGGTAGTGAGCAGTTCTTC	CASSYMEGSEQFF
TRBV27	TRBJ2-1	-	-	TGTGCCAGCAGTTATGAGGGGGCCTACAATGAGCAGTTCTTC	CASSYEGAYNEQFF
TRBV7-9	TRBJ2-1	-	-	TGTGCCAGCAGCTTCCCCGGGACAGAGCAGTTCTTC	CASSFPGTEQFF
TRBV27	TRBJ2-7	TRBD1	-	TGTGCCAGCAGTGCTTCCGGTGGGACAGTTTCCTACGAGCAGTACTTC	CASSASGGTVSYEQYF
TRBV9	TRBJ2-1	-	-	TGTGCCAGCAGCGTCGACAATGAGCAGTTCTTC	CASSVDNEQFF